This T cell receptor (beta chain) was recovered during a study of T cell responses to AZD1222 COVID-19 vaccine (dated by TCRdb to the early 2020s). In terms of the full investigation: AZD1222 recipients whose second dose came at about 4 weeks and those whose second dose came at about 12 weeks were combined into one group, since spike-specific TCR depth and breadth did not differ between the two schedules. TCR sequencing was performed for 233 trial participants, of whom some 200 were given two doses of AZD1222 and approximately 25 were given two doses of MenACWY control vaccine. Trial participants were enrolled into age subgroups of 18-55, 56-69 and 70-plus years, which contained approximately 150, 28 and 58 TCR-sequenced participants, respectively.

As for this clone: Its binding antigen is unknown. No base quality information exists; no much larger clone differs at one position.

What this sample's time point label stands for: baseline before first vaccination. The vaccinee samples were drawn from two UK trials, COV001 and COV002, one of which was a single-blind randomized controlled phase 2/3 trial testing AZD1222 (ChAdOx1 nCoV-19) in healthy adults. Trial participant PBMC samples were collected at day 0 and day 28 after the second dose for TCRbeta chain sequencing. V is reduced by 11 bases and J by 0 bases, leaving a spacing of 17 bases between them. The CDR3 sequence holds 15 residues, the cysteine and phenylalanine included. Only the CDR3 DNA stays, 45 bases, in frame from base 1. The germline V gene gives CDR1 as SGHNT and CDR2 as YENEEA. The CDR3 regions of human TCRbeta chains were subjected to immunosequencing. Under the source paper's analysis protocol: Repertoire TCRs were matched against a reference library of SARS-CoV-2-specific TCRs generated with the MIRA antigen-specificity platform. Breadth was defined as the fraction of unique TCRs that were SARS-CoV-2-associated. Depth was defined as the fraction of total T cells that were SARS-CoV-2-associated. Using the MIRA data, each spike-specific TCR was mapped to the spike region that the TCR reacts to and placed in a CD4 or CD8 class. Log10-transformed breadth and depth values were compared by one-way ANOVA with Sidak's multiple comparisons tests. In its TCRdb copy, this immuneACCESS table keeps in-frame sequences only and misses some clones. Where compared with another copy, unresolved V genes explain less than half of these, and the others have no known cause. The V and J calls and clone size were taken over from that table, and D and trimming were inferred from the DNA. The sample data list some 170,000 clones, and roughly 91% of these were observed just once. Of the sample, 1.5% to 2% is held by the ten largest clones.

Overall results and qualifications from the work: Most participants were white British and females outnumbered males, and the authors suggested that clonal diversity may have been underestimated. The 56-69-year group was small, and its depth increase did not reach significance, likely because of low power. Reportedly, close to half of the unique spike-specific TCRs recognized epitopes lying outside the regions that are mutated in the B.1.351 and B.1.1.7 variants. Spike-specific TCR breadth and depth rose significantly after two AZD1222 doses compared with day 0 and with MenACWY recipients. CD4 TCRs associated with the vaccine covered the entire spike protein, and the dominant responses were in regions 160-218 and 743-854. Only 5 to 7 AZD1222 recipients were SARS-CoV-2 seropositive at baseline, limiting conclusions about previously exposed vaccinees. Because no day 14 peak-response samples were available, the repertoires could be characterized only after the peak T cell response.

This TCR came from an adult in good health. The chain couples TRBV11-3 to TRBJ1-5; TRBD1 is possibly the D segment (5 matching bases). The sample here was peripheral blood, taken on day 0 of AZD1222 vaccination. The CDR3 reads as follows: CAVQGGEGSNQPQHF. The nucleotide sequence reads as follows: TGTGCCGTACAAGGAGGGGAGGGTAGCAATCAGCCCCAGCATTTT.